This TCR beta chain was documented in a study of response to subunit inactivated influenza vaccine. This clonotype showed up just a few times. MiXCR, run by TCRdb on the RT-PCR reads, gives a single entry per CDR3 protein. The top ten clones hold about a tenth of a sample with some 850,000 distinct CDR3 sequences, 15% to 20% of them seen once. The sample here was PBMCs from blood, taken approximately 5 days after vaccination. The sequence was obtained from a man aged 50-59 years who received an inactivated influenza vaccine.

The DNA of the CDR3 is TGCAGCGTCGGCGGGAGGGCGGCACCCTCCCAGTACTTC. The encoded protein is CSVGGRAAPSQYF. The chain links TRBV29-1 to TRBJ2-5; TRBD2 aligns across 9 bases. The CDR3 spans 13 residues. V was pared by 6 bases and J by 9 bases, with 11 bases of the junction left unmatched. CDR1 and CDR2 (germline): SQVTM, ANQGSEA.